The 30 T cell receptor beta chains below all came from one sample that was sequenced in a study. The sorted Tregs were CD4+CD25+CD127-/low cells. TCRdb passed the 5' RACE reads through MiXCR, listing each CDR3 protein once. The sample lists 35,000 to 50,000 distinct CDR3 sequences; roughly a fifth were seen once. The source material was Tregs sorted from blood. Receptors originate from a female donor with breast cancer.

V gene TRBV7-2 combines with J gene TRBJ2-5; unclear D gene. The V gene's germline CDR1 is SGHTA and CDR2 FQGNSA. CDR3 size: 12 residues. V was cut by 1 base and J by 7 bases, with 7 bases left in between. CDR3 amino acids: CASSLDPWTQYF. The CDR3 DNA reads TGTGCCAGCAGCTTAGACCCGTGGACCCAGTACTTC.

This clonotype was detected ten times or more. The CDR3 coding sequence is TGCGCCAGCAGCCGACCGGGACTAGCGGGAGAGGCGGATACGCAGTATTTT. It specifies CASSRPGLAGEADTQYF. The chain has TRBV4-1 and TRBJ2-3, with 14 bases aligning to TRBD2. V was clipped by 4 bases and J by 6 bases; unmatched bases: 9. The CDR3 spans 17 residues. Germline CDR1 reads MGHRA; CDR2 reads YSYEKL.

This clonotype was detected many times. V and J are TRBV28 and TRBJ1-1; a possible D gene is TRBD1 (5 bases). This CDR3 spans 11 amino acids. V was clipped by 9 bases and J by 4 bases, with 9 bases between them. Germline V CDR1 and CDR2: MDHEN, SYDVKM. As DNA, the CDR3 is TGTGCCAGTGGGGGTGGCACTGAAGCTTTCTTT. This sequence encodes CASGGGTEAFF.

This clonotype came up many times. The chain combines TRBV15 with TRBJ1-5; D is uncertain. The CDR3 totals 17 residues. Between the trimmed V and J ends, which lost 1 base and 2 bases, there was a span of 15 bases. Germline lookup yields CDR1 LNHNV and CDR2 YYDKDF (reference sequence). CDR3 DNA: TGTGCCACCAGCAGAGGCGAGGGCCGATTGGGCAATCAGCCCCAGCATTTT. It is translated as CATSRGEGRLGNQPQHF.

This clonotype was observed at least ten times. This chain connects TRBV6-2 or TRBV6-3 to TRBJ2-5, with 10 bases identical to TRBD2. Germline CDR1 and CDR2: MNHEY and SVGEGT. The CDR3 spans 17 residues. J lost 2 bases, V lost 5 bases, and 11 bases had no gene match. The CDR3 sequence is CASSRPIQRGGQETQYF. The CDR3 coding sequence is TGTGCCAGCAGTCGACCTATCCAGCGGGGGGGGCAAGAGACCCAGTACTTC.

The chain joins TRBV7-2 to TRBJ2-7; 8 nucleotides line up with TRBD1. Germline assignment: CDR1 SGHTA and CDR2 FQGNSA. The V gene end was trimmed by 2 bases and the J gene end by 5 bases; junction bases not matched to a gene: 5. This CDR3 is built from 14 residues. The chain's CDR3 is CASSLLGQGNEQYF. DNA for the CDR3: TGTGCCAGCAGCTTATTAGGACAGGGAAACGAGCAGTACTTC.

As to this clonotype: The junction and the germline gene differ at one end; a read error may be behind it. V is TRBV28 and J is TRBJ1-4, with 8 bases fitting TRBD1. The CDR3 is 15 residues long. Germline V CDR1 and CDR2: MDHEN, SYDVKM. Here the CDR3 DNA reads TGTGCCGGCAGTCCTGGACAGGGCTCTAATGAAAAACTGTTTTTT. This encodes CAGSPGQGSNEKLFF.

This clonotype showed up many times. The rearrangement uses TRBV6-5 and TRBJ2-1; 8 bases are shared with TRBD2. Germline V gives CDR1 MNHEY, CDR2 SVGAGI. The V and J ends lost 7 bases and 3 bases, in that order; junction bases with no gene match: 2. This CDR3 contains 13 residues. CDR3: CASNSGNYNEQFF. The CDR3 DNA sequence: TGTGCCAGCAATAGCGGGAACTACAATGAGCAGTTCTTC.

The chain couples TRBV2 to TRBJ2-5; weak D call: TRBD2 (6 bases). The CDR3 has 14 residues. V lost 6 bases to trimming and J lost 0 bases, with 11 bases between them. Looked up from germline, CDR1 is SNHLY and CDR2 is FYNNEI. CDR3 nucleotides: TGTGCCAGCAGGTACCTAGCGAACCAAGAGACCCAGTACTTC. It translates to CASRYLANQETQYF.

Points on this clonotype: A much larger clone lies a single base off, so this may be a read error. The final CDR3 position lacks the conserved phenylalanine or tryptophan, pointing to a likely read error. The chain has TRBV6-5 and TRBJ1-2; a weak D match, TRBD1 (5 bases). Germline CDR1 MNHEY, CDR2 SVGAGI. With 6 bases removed from V and 7 bases from J, the gap between germline ends came to 9 bases. The CDR3 extends over 11 amino acids. The DNA of the CDR3 is TGTGCCAGCAGCCCGGGGGGTGGCTACACCTGC. It codes for CASSPGGGYTC.

There are a few counts of this clonotype. The J gene is TRBJ2-1, the V gene TRBV27, with 12 nucleotides matching TRBD2. Per the germline V gene, CDR1 is MNHEY and CDR2 is SMNVEV (reference sequence). V lost 4 bases to trimming and J lost 7 bases; unmatched junction nucleotides: 5. CDR3 size: 15 residues. CDR3 in DNA: TGTGCCAGCAGTTGGGGACTAGCGGGCTTGAATGAGCAGTTCTTC. It yields the protein CASSWGLAGLNEQFF.

The gene calls are TRBV28 and TRBJ1-3, with 7 bases lining up with TRBD1. The V gene's germline CDR1 is MDHEN and CDR2 SYDVKM. The CDR3 length is 14 residues. Trimming at V came to 5 bases and at J to 1 base, leaving 2 bases not matched to a gene. In DNA, the CDR3 is TGTGCCAGCAGTACGACAGGGTCTGGAAACACCATATATTTT. Its protein product is CASSTTGSGNTIYF.

Many counts were recorded for this clonotype. The chain carries TRBV7-8 and TRBJ2-2; a weak D match, TRBD1 (6 bases). Trimming left V 6 bases short and J 3 bases short, with 11 bases between. The CDR3 length is 14 residues. The germline V gene has CDR1 SGHVS and CDR2 FQNEAQ. The CDR3 reads CASRPTGYTGELFF. CDR3 sequence (DNA): TGTGCCAGCAGACCTACAGGGTACACCGGGGAGCTGTTTTTT. The full variable domain, with the rest looked up from reference TRBV7-8 and TRBJ2-2, is GAGVSQSPRYKVAKRGQDVALRCDPISGHVSLFWYQQALGQGPEFLTYFQNEAQLDKSGLPSDRFFAERPEGSVSTLKIQRTQQEDSAVYLCASRPTGYTGELFFGEGSRLTVL.

The gene calls are TRBV28 and TRBJ2-7; TRBD1 might be the D (5 bases). The CDR3 is 16 amino acids. Germline values: CDR1 MDHEN, CDR2 SYDVKM. V lost 3 bases, J lost 0 bases, and 15 bases lay in between. CDR3 loop: CASSFPAWGGSYEQYF. The CDR3 DNA sequence: TGTGCCAGCAGTTTCCCCGCGTGGGGCGGCTCCTACGAGCAGTACTTC.

V and J are TRBV7-3 and TRBJ2-7; 8 positions match TRBD1. Germline V gene sequence: CDR1 SGHTA, CDR2 FQGTGA. CDR3 size: 13 residues. Losses at the gene ends were 6 bases for V and 3 bases for J; bases not matched to a gene: 4. The DNA of the CDR3 is TGTGCCAGCAGTCACGGACAGGGCTACGAGCAGTACTTC. Its protein is CASSHGQGYEQYF. The full variable domain, with the rest looked up from reference TRBV7-3 and TRBJ2-7, is GAGVSQTPSNKVTEKGKYVELRCDPISGHTALYWYRQSLGQGPEFLIYFQGTGAADDSGLPNDRFFAVRPEGSVSTLKIQRTERGDSAVYLCASSHGQGYEQYFGPGTRLTVT.

V and J are TRBV20-1 and TRBJ2-3; D possibly corresponds to TRBD2 (5 bases). Trimming stripped 3 bases from V and 5 bases from J, with 12 bases between. Germline CDR1 reads DFQATT; CDR2 reads SNEGSKA (reference sequence). The CDR3 covers 13 residues. The CDR3 reads CSASALAVDTQYF. CDR3 sequence (DNA): TGCAGTGCTAGTGCCCTAGCCGTAGATACGCAGTATTTT.

This clonotype was seen repeatedly, ten times or more. The rearrangement links TRBV12-3 or TRBV12-4 to TRBJ2-5, with TRBD1 as a possible D gene (5 bases). The V end was cut by 8 bases, the J end by 3 bases, with 10 bases between. The CDR3 extends over 12 amino acids. Here the CDR3 reads CASGAVEETQYF. CDR3 DNA sequence: TGTGCCAGCGGGGCCGTAGAAGAGACCCAGTACTTC.

This clonotype appeared a few times. The CDR3 loop reads CASSLSPTQETQYF. For the CDR3, the DNA is TGTGCCAGCAGTTTATCCCCTACACAAGAGACCCAGTACTTC. V is TRBV28 and J is TRBJ2-5; D is undetermined. The length of the CDR3 is 14 residues. Germline CDR1 is MDHEN and CDR2 is SYDVKM. V lost 1 base and J 2 bases, leaving 8 bases between the germline ends. Full variable domain (remainder filled in from reference TRBV28 and TRBJ2-5): DVKVTQSSRYLVKRTGEKVFLECVQDMDHENMFWYRQDPGLGLRLIYFSYDVKMKEKGDIPEGYSVSREKKERFSLILESASTNQTSMYLCASSLSPTQETQYFGPGTRLLVL.

In this sample, this clonotype turned up a few times. V gene TRBV20-1 combines with J gene TRBJ2-3, with TRBD2 as a possible D gene (6 bases). The CDR3 covers 16 residues. Germline lookup yields CDR1 DFQATT and CDR2 SNEGSKA (reference sequence). Trimming stripped 1 base from V and 3 bases from J, with 17 bases between. The chain's CDR3 is CSARVASGGATDTQYF. Written as DNA, the CDR3 is TGCAGTGCTAGAGTAGCGAGCGGAGGGGCAACAGATACGCAGTATTTT.

The sample holds many counts of this clonotype. The chain has TRBV9 and TRBJ2-7; 9 bases fit TRBD2. Germline V gene data show CDR1 as SGDLS and CDR2 as YYNGEE. CDR3 size: 14 residues. V was clipped by 3 bases and J by 2 bases; unmatched bases: 3. The CDR3 spells CASSEGLAAYEQYF. CDR3 DNA: TGTGCCAGCAGCGAGGGACTAGCTGCCTACGAGCAGTACTTC.

The chain links TRBV5-1 to TRBJ2-5; D call uncertain. This CDR3 spans 14 amino acids. From germline, CDR1 is SGHRS and CDR2 YFSETQ. V was cut by 0 bases and J by 1 base, with 7 bases left in between. The CDR3 spells CASSLAAGQETQYF. The CDR3 region has the DNA TGCGCCAGCAGCTTGGCCGCAGGCCAAGAGACCCAGTACTTC.

This chain connects TRBV30 to TRBJ2-7; 8 nucleotides align to TRBD2. The J segment lost 4 bases and the V segment lost 0 bases, leaving 5 bases of the junction unmatched. The germline V gene has CDR1 GTSNPN and CDR2 SVGIG (reference sequence). The CDR3 is made up of 14 amino acids. The CDR3 bases are TGTGCCTGGAGTGTTGCGGGGGGAGTATACGAGCAGTACTTC. Translation gives CAWSVAGGVYEQYF.

V and J are TRBV20-1 and TRBJ1-3; D remains ambiguous. The CDR3 is made up of 14 amino acids. V lost 0 bases, J lost 4 bases, and 10 bases lay in between. Germline CDR1 and CDR2: DFQATT and SNEGSKA (reference sequence). The chain's CDR3 is CSARDAGTGNTIYF. CDR3 bases: TGCAGTGCTAGAGATGCCGGTACAGGAAACACCATATATTTT.

This clonotype was counted ten times or more. The chain employs TRBV6-5 and TRBJ1-1, with D possibly TRBD1 on 6 matching bases. Germline CDR1 reads MNHEY; CDR2 reads SVGAGI. With 5 bases removed from V and 4 bases from J, the gap between germline ends came to 14 bases. This CDR3 comprises 14 residues. CDR3 residues: CASSRVTGSTEAFF. The CDR3 DNA follows: TGTGCCAGCAGTCGGGTCACAGGGAGCACTGAAGCTTTCTTT.

This clonotype occurred many times. The chain carries TRBV7-2 and TRBJ1-2; the match to TRBD1 covers 7 bases. V gave up 4 bases and J gave up 5 bases; unmatched junction bases: 7. This CDR3 is built from 14 residues. Germline-derived CDR1 and CDR2 are SGHTA and FQGNSA. This chain's CDR3 is CASSSTGLGYGYTF. DNA for the CDR3: TGTGCCAGCAGCTCGACAGGGTTGGGTTATGGCTACACCTTC.

The rearrangement links TRBV5-1 to TRBJ2-7, with no clear D. Trimming stripped 2 bases from V and 1 base from J, with 7 bases between. The V gene's germline CDR1 is SGHRS and CDR2 YFSETQ. The CDR3 has 13 residues. The CDR3 is CASSFTDSYEQYF. CDR3 nucleotide sequence: TGCGCCAGCAGCTTTACAGATTCCTACGAGCAGTACTTC.

This clonotype is a singleton in its sample. An end of the junction differs from the germline gene, which may be a read error. The gene calls are TRBV2 and TRBJ2-3; TRBD2 might be the D (6 bases). The CDR3 is made up of 17 amino acids. Looked up from germline, CDR1 is SNHLY and CDR2 is FYNNEI. CDR3 sequence (DNA): TGTGCCAGCAGTGAATGGTTGGACGGCACTAGCACAGATACGCAGTATTTC. It codes for CASSEWLDGTSTDTQYF.

The CDR3 DNA follows: TGTGCCAGCAGTGGGGATTACCCATACGTGGCTGAAGCTTTCTTT. This codes for CASSGDYPYVAEAFF. This chain uses TRBV12-3 or TRBV12-4 with TRBJ1-1; D is unresolved. Trimming took 5 bases from V and 6 from J, leaving 19 bases between them. The CDR3 has 15 residues.

This clonotype has only a few counts. The CDR3 sequence: CASSVGSGRATGANVLTF. CDR3 coding DNA: TGTGCCAGCAGCGTGGGTAGCGGGAGAGCTACCGGGGCCAACGTCCTGACTTTC. The gene calls are TRBV9 and TRBJ2-6; 9 bases line up with TRBD2. The CDR3 contains 18 residues. CDR1 and CDR2 (germline): SGDLS, YYNGEE. V was pared by 2 bases and J by 4 bases, with 10 bases of the junction left unmatched.

This clonotype has ten or more counts. V gene TRBV28 combines with J gene TRBJ2-7; 8 nucleotides match TRBD1. The CDR3 has 15 residues. Germline V CDR1 and CDR2: MDHEN, SYDVKM. J gave up 3 bases and V 7 bases, and 11 bases lay outside the gene matches. The CDR3 here is CASITGGLQHYEQYF. For the CDR3, the DNA is TGTGCCAGCATTACAGGGGGTCTGCAACACTACGAGCAGTACTTC.